One and the same sample provided the 9 T cell receptor beta chains below, sequenced in a study of shared clonotypes between healthy human individuals. TCRdb's copy holds only in-frame clones and misses some; the assay was immunoSEQ multiplex PCR. The sample consists of around 2,100,000 clones, around 96% of them appearing once. Naive CD8 cells comprised CD45RO-negative, CCR7-positively selected cells, excluding terminally differentiated effector memory CD45RA+ cells. The specimen sequenced was naive CD8+ T cells sorted from blood. The receptors come from a man aged 18 to 30 in good health.

The V call is TRBV4-1, the J call TRBJ2-1, with D hard to call. Trimming left V 1 base short and J 0 bases short, with 13 bases between. The CDR3 totals 17 residues. The germline V gene has CDR1 MGHRA and CDR2 YSYEKL. The CDR3 DNA follows: TGCGCCAGCAGCCAAGCTATGACCGTGGACTCCTACAATGAGCAGTTCTTC. Encoded protein: CASSQAMTVDSYNEQFF.

This chain links TRBV15 with TRBJ1-1; 9 nucleotides line up with TRBD1. V gave up 5 bases and J gave up 0 bases; unmatched junction bases: 7. Germline lookup yields CDR1 LNHNV and CDR2 YYDKDF (reference sequence). The CDR3 sequence is 16 residues long. The CDR3 nucleotides are TGTGCCACCAGCGACCCCGGGACAGGGATGAACACTGAAGCTTTCTTT. It specifies CATSDPGTGMNTEAFF.

As regards this clone: This sample also contains other DNA sequences that code for the same CDR3. V and J are TRBV4-1 and TRBJ2-7; D gene uncertain. The CDR3 loop spans 13 amino acids. V was shortened by 3 bases and J by 3 bases, with 9 bases between the two germline ends. Germline CDR1 MGHRA, CDR2 YSYEKL. DNA of the CDR3: TGCGCCAGCAGCCAGAGGCTGGGCTACGAGCAGTACTTC. Protein: CASSQRLGYEQYF.

With respect to this clone: Other DNA sequences of this sample code for an identical CDR3. The chain combines TRBV6-5 with TRBJ1-2; D may be TRBD1 (5 bases). V was shortened by 3 bases and J by 6 bases, with 11 bases between the two germline ends. Germline values: CDR1 MNHEY, CDR2 SVGAGI. The CDR3 is 13 residues long. CDR3 DNA: TGTGCCAGCAGTTATGGTGGGGGAGATGGCTACACCTTC. Encoded protein: CASSYGGGDGYTF.

As to this clone: The sample carries other DNA sequences with the same CDR3. V is TRBV19 and J is TRBJ2-7, with D perhaps TRBD2 (6 bases). The length of the CDR3 is 14 residues. Germline V gene lookup returns CDR1 LNHDA and CDR2 SQIVND (reference sequence). V was trimmed by 3 bases and J by 0 bases, leaving 9 bases between them. The CDR3 DNA is TGTGCCAGTAGTATCGTCGGGGGCTCCTACGAGCAGTACTTC. Translated: CASSIVGGSYEQYF.

V gene TRBV7-9 combines with J gene TRBJ2-4; possibly TRBD1 for D (6 bases). Germline CDR1 reads SEHNR; CDR2 reads FQNEAQ (reference sequence). Trimming took off 6 bases at V and 1 base at J, with 16 bases between the two ends. The CDR3 loop spans 16 amino acids. CDR3 in amino acids: CASRDTGPGAKNIQYF. In nucleotides, the CDR3 is TGTGCCAGCAGGGACACAGGGCCGGGGGCCAAAAACATTCAGTACTTC.

This rearrangement joins TRBV28 to TRBJ2-5, with 9 bases lining up with TRBD2. With 7 bases clipped from V and 3 bases from J, the junction kept 3 bases outside the gene matches. The CDR3 totals 13 residues. Germline CDR1 and CDR2: MDHEN and SYDVKM. CDR3 residues: CASNVAGEETQYF. CDR3 DNA: TGTGCCAGCAACGTAGCGGGGGAAGAGACCCAGTACTTC. Combining the CDR3 with reference TRBV28 and TRBJ2-5 gives the whole variable domain DVKVTQSSRYLVKRTGEKVFLECVQDMDHENMFWYRQDPGLGLRLIYFSYDVKMKEKGDIPEGYSVSREKKERFSLILESASTNQTSMYLCASNVAGEETQYFGPGTRLLVL.

This clone was seen once. This sequence joins TRBV7-2 and TRBJ2-3; TRBD2 matches 11 bases. CDR1 SGHTA and CDR2 FQGNSA come from the germline V gene. With 1 base clipped from V and 3 bases from J, the junction kept 3 bases outside the gene matches. The CDR3 runs 16 residues. CDR3 in amino acids: CASSLGLAGTTDTQYF. In DNA form, the CDR3 reads TGTGCCAGCAGCTTAGGACTAGCGGGAACAACAGATACGCAGTATTTT.

The chain uses TRBV9 and TRBJ2-3; D may correspond to TRBD1 or TRBD2 (5 bases each). Germline values: CDR1 SGDLS, CDR2 YYNGEE. The CDR3 covers 18 residues. V lost 4 bases, J lost 1 base, and 22 bases lay in between. In nucleotides, the CDR3 is TGTGCCAGCAGCACCCAGAGGGACCGGGGATTTGGCACAGATACGCAGTATTTT. It encodes CASSTQRDRGFGTDTQYF. Full variable domain (outside the CDR3, taken from reference TRBV9 and TRBJ2-3): DSGVTQTPKHLITATGQRVTLRCSPRSGDLSVYWYQQSLDQGLQFLIQYYNGEERAKGNILERFSAQQFPDLHSELNLSSLELGDSALYFCASSTQRDRGFGTDTQYFGPGTRLTVL.